This T cell receptor beta chain stems from a study of PD-L1 blockade in urothelial cancer. Whole-study context: In the mid-2010s, patients got going on atezolizumab, taking 1,200 mg intravenously every 3 weeks. Once treatment had started, blood was analyzed at 3 weeks (second dose) and again at 6 weeks.

Germline V gives CDR1 SNHLY, CDR2 FYNNEI. This CDR3 comprises 13 residues. J lost 4 bases, V lost 6 bases, and 5 bases had no gene match. Profiled with immunoSEQ multiplex PCR; TCRdb holds only in-frame clones, not every one. The table records over 65,000 clones, around four fifths of them present only once. Patient disease was locally advanced or metastatic urothelial carcinoma. Here the sequenced sample was PBMCs, taken around atezolizumab (anti-PD-L1) treatment. This TCR was recovered from a man between 65 and 85 years old with urothelial cancer. This chain connects TRBV2 to TRBJ1-1; TRBD1 agrees at 7 bases. CDR3 sequence reads: CASRGEGATEAFF. The CDR3 nucleotides read TGTGCCAGCAGGGGCGAGGGGGCCACTGAAGCTTTCTTT.